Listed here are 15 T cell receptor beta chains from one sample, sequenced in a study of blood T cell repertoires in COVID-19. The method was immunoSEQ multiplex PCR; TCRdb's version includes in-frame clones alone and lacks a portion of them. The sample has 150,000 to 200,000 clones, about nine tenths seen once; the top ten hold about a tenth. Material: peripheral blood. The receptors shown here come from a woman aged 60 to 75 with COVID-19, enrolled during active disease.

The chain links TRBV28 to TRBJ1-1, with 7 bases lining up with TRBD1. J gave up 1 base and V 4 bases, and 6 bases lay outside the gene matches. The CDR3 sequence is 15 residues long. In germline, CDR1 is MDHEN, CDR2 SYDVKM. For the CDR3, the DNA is TGTGCCAGCAGTTCGCGGACAGGTCCGAACACTGAAGCTTTCTTT. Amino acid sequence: CASSSRTGPNTEAFF.

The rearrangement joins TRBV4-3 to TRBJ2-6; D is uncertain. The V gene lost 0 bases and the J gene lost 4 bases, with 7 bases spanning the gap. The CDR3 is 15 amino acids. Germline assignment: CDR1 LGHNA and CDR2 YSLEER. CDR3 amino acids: CASSQDGRGANVLTF. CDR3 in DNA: TGCGCCAGCAGCCAAGATGGTCGGGGGGCCAACGTCCTGACTTTC.

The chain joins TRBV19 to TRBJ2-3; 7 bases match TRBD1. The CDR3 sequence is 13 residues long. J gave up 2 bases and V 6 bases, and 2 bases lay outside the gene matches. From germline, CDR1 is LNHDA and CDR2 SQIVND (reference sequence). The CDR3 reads CASRGQSTDTQYF. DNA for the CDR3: TGTGCCAGTAGGGGACAGTCCACAGATACGCAGTATTTT.

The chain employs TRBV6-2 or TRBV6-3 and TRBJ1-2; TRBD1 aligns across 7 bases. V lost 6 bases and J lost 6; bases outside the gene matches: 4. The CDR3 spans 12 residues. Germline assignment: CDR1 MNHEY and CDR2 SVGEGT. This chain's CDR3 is CASSWDRNGYTF. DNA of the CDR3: TGTGCCAGCAGCTGGGACAGAAATGGCTACACCTTC.

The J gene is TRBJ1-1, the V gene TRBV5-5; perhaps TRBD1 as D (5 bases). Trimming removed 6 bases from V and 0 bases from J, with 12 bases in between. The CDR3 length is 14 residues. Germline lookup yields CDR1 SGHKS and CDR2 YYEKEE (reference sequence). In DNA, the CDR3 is TGTGCCAGCATTCCCACGACAGTGAACACTGAAGCTTTCTTT. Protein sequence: CASIPTTVNTEAFF.

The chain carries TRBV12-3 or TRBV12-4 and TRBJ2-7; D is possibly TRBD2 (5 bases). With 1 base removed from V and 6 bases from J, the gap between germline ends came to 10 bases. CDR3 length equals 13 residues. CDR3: CASSLGLAGEQYF. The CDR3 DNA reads TGTGCCAGCAGTTTAGGGCTAGCTGGCGAGCAGTACTTC.

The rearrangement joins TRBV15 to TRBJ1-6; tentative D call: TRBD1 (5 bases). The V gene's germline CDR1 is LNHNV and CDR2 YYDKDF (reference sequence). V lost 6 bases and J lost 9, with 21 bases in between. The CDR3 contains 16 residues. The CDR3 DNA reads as TGTGCCACCAGTAACCGGGCCCCGACAGCAGGTTCACCCCTCCACTTT. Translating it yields CATSNRAPTAGSPLHF.

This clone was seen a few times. The CDR3 nucleotides are TGTGCCAGCAGCCAAGGGGGCCTTCACGGAAACACCATATATTTT. Residues: CASSQGGLHGNTIYF. The chain carries TRBV3-1 (or the pseudogene TRBV3-2) and TRBJ1-3, with a weak D call TRBD1 (5 bases). The germline V gene has CDR1 LGHDT and CDR2 YNNKEL (reference sequence). Trimming left V 1 base short and J 4 bases short, with 11 bases between. The CDR3 is 15 residues long.

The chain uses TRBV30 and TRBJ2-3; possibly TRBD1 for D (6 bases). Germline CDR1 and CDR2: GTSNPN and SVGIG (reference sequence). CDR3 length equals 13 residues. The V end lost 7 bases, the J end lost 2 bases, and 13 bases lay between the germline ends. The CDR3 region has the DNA TGTGCCTCGACATGGGGGCCCACAGATACGCAGTATTTT. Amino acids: CASTWGPTDTQYF.

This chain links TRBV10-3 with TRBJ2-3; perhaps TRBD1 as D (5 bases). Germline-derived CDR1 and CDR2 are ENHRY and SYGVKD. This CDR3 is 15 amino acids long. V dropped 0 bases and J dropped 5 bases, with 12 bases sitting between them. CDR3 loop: CAISESNRYQDTQYF. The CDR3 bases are TGTGCCATCAGTGAGTCTAACAGGTATCAAGATACGCAGTATTTT.

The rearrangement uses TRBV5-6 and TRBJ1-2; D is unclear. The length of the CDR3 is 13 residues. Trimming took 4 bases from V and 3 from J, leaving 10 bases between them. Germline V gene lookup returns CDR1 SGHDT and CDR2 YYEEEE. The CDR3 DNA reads TGTGCCAGCAGCGGCGGGGTTTACTATGGCTACACCTTC. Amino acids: CASSGGVYYGYTF.

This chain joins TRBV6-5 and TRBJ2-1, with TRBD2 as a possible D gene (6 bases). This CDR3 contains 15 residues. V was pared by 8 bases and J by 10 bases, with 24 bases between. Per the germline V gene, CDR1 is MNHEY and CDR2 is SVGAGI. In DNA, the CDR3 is TGTGCCAGCGCCTTACGCCAGCGGAGGGCTGCCGAGCAGTTCTTC. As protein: CASALRQRRAAEQFF.

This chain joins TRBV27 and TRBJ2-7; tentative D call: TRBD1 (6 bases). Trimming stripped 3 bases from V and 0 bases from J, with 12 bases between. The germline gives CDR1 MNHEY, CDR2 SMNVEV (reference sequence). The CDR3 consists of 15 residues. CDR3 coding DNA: TGTGCCAGCAGTTTTGGTGACAGGCTCTCCTACGAGCAGTACTTC. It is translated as CASSFGDRLSYEQYF.

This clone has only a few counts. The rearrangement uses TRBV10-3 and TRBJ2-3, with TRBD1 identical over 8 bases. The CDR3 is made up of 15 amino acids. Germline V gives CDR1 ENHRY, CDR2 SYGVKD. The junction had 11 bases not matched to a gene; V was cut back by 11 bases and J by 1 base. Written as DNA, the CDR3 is TGTGCCTCGAAGGACGACAGGGGACGCACAGATACGCAGTATTTT. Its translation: CASKDDRGRTDTQYF.

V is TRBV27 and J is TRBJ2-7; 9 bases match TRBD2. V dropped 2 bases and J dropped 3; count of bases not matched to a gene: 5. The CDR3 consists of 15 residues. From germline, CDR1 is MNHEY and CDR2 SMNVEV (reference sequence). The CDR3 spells CASSLRLAAYYEQYF. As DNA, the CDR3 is TGTGCCAGCAGTTTAAGACTAGCGGCCTACTACGAGCAGTACTTC.